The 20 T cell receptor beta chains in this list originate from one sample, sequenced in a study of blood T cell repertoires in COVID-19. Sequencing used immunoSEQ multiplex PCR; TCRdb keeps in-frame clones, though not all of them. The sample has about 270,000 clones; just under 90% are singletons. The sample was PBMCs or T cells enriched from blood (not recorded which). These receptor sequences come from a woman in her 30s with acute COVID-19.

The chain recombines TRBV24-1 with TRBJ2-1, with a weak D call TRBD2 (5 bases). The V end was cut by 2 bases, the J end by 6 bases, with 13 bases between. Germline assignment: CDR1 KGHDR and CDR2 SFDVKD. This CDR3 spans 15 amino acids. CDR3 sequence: CATSDSSGAPNEQFF. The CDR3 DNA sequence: TGTGCCACCAGTGATTCCAGCGGAGCACCCAATGAGCAGTTCTTC.

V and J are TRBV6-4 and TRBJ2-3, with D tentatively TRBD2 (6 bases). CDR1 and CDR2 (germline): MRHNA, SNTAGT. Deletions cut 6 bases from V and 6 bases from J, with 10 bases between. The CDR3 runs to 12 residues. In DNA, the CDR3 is TGTGCCAGCAGGGGGAGCGGGGATACGCAGTATTTT. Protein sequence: CASRGSGDTQYF.

The DNA of the CDR3 is TGTGCCAGCTCACCCGGACACACGAACACTGAAGCTTTCTTT. This sequence encodes CASSPGHTNTEAFF. The J gene is TRBJ1-1, the V gene TRBV18; D possibly corresponds to TRBD1 (5 bases). The V gene's germline CDR1 is KGHSH and CDR2 LQKENI. V was trimmed by 3 bases and J by 1 base, leaving 9 bases between them. This CDR3 spans 14 amino acids.

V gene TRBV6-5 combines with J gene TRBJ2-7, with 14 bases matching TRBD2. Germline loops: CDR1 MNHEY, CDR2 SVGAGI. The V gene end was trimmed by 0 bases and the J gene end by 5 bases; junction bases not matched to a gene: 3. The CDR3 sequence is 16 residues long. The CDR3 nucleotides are TGTGCCAGCAGTTACTCGACTAGCGGGAGGGCCGACGAGCAGTACTTC. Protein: CASSYSTSGRADEQYF.

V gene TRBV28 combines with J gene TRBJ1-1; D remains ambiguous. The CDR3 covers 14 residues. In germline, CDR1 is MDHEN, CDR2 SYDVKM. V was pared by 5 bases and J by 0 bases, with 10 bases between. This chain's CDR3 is CASSTQIMNTEAFF. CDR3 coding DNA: TGTGCCAGCAGTACACAGATCATGAACACTGAAGCTTTCTTT.

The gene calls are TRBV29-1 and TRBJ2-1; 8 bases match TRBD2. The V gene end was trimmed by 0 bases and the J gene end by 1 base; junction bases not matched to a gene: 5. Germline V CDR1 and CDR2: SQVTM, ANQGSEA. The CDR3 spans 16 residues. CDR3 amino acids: CSVEEASSGSYNEQFF. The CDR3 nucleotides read TGCAGCGTTGAAGAAGCGTCTAGCGGGTCCTACAATGAGCAGTTCTTC.

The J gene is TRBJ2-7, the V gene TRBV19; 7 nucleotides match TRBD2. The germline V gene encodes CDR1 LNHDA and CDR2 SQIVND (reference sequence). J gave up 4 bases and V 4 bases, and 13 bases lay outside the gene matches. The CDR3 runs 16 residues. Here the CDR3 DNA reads TGTGCCAGTAGTACCGGAACTAGCGCGTACCTTTACGAGCAGTACTTC. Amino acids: CASSTGTSAYLYEQYF.

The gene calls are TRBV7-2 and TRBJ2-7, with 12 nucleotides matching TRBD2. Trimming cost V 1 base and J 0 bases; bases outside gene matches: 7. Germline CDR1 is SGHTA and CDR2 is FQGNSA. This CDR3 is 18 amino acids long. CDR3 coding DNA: TGTGCCAGCAGCTTAGTCTTTCTAGCGGGAGGGAACTCCTACGAGCAGTACTTC. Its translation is CASSLVFLAGGNSYEQYF.

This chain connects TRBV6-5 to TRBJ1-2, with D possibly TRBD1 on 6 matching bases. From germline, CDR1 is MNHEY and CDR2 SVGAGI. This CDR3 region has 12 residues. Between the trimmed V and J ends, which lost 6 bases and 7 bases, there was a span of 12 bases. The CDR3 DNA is TGTGCCAGCAGCCGGGGGGGCGTTGGCTACACCTTC. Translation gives CASSRGGVGYTF.

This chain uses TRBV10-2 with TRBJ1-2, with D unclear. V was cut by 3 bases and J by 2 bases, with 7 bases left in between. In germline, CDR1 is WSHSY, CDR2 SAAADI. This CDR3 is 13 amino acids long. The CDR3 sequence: CASSDEANYGYTF. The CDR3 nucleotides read TGCGCCAGCAGTGACGAGGCCAACTATGGCTACACCTTC.

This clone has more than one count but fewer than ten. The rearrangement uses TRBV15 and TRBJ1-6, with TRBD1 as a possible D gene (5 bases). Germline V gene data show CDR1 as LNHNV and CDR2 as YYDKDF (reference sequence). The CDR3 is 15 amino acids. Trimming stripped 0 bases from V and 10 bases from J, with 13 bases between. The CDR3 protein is CATSRDIREESPLHF. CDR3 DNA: TGTGCCACCAGCAGAGATATCAGGGAAGAATCACCCCTCCACTTT.

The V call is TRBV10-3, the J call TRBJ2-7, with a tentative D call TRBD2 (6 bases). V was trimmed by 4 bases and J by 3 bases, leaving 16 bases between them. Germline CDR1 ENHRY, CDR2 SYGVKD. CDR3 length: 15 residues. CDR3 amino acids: CAISGGAGGGYEQYF. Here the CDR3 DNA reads TGTGCCATCAGTGGCGGGGCGGGCGGTGGCTACGAGCAGTACTTC.

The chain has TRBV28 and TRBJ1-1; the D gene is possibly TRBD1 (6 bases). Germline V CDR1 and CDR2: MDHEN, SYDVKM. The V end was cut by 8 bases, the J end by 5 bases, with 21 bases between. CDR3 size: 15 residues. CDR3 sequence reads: CASYVRRQGMTEAFF. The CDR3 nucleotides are TGTGCCAGCTATGTCCGGCGTCAGGGGATGACTGAAGCTTTCTTT.

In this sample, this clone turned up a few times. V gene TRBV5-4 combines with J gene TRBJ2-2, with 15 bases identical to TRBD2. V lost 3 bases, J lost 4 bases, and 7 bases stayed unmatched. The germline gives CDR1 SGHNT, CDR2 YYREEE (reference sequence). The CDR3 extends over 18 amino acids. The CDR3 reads CASSYRTSGRASTGELFF. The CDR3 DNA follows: TGTGCCAGCAGCTACCGGACTAGCGGGAGGGCCTCCACCGGGGAGCTGTTTTTT.

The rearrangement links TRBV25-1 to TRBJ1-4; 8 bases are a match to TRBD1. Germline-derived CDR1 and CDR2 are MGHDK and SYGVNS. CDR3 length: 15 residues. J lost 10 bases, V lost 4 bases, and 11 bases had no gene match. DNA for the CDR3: TGTGCCAGCAGTGGCGACAGGGGCAGTTTAGGAAAACTGTTTTTT. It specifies CASSGDRGSLGKLFF.

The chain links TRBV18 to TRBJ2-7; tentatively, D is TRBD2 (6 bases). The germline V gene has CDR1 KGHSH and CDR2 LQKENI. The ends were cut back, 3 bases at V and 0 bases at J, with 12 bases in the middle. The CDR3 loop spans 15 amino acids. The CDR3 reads CASSPGTSYSYEQYF. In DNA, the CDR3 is TGTGCCAGCTCACCTGGCACTAGCTACTCCTACGAGCAGTACTTC.

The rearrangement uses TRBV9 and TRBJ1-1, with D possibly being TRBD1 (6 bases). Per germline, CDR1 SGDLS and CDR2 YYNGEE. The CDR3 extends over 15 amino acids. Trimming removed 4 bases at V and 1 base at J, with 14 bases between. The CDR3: CASSFASGQNTEAFF. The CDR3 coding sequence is TGTGCCAGCAGCTTTGCGTCGGGACAGAACACTGAAGCTTTCTTT.

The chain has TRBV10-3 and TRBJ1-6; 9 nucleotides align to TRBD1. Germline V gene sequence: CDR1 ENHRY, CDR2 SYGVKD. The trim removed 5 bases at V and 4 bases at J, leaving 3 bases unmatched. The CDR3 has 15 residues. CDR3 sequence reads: CAISNGTGYNSPLHF. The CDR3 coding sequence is TGTGCCATCAGTAACGGGACAGGGTATAATTCACCCCTCCACTTT.

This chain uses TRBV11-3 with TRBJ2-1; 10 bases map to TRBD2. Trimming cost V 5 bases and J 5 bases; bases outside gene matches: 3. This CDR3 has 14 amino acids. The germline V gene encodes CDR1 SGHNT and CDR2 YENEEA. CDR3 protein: CASSLGLADNEQFF. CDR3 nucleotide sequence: TGTGCCAGCAGCCTCGGACTAGCGGACAATGAGCAGTTCTTC. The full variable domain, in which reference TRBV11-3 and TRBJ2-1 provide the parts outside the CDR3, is EAGVVQSPRYKIIEKKQPVAFWCNPISGHNTLYWYLQNLGQGPELLIRYENEEAVDDSQLPKDRFSAERLKGVDSTLKIQPAELGDSAVYLCASSLGLADNEQFFGPGTRLTVL.

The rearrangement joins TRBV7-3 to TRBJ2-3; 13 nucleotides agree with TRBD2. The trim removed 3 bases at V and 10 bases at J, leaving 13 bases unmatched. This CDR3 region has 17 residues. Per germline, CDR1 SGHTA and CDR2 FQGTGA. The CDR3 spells CASSFDTSGRAGAAQYF. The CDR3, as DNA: TGTGCCAGCAGCTTCGATACTAGCGGGAGGGCGGGCGCGGCGCAGTATTTT.